This TCR beta chain is from a study of tumor and adjacent non-tumor tissue in lung cancer. About the research overall: Stage I to III disease affected some 11 men and roughly five women aged roughly 31 to 76. Each sample yielded around 4.2 million productive TCRbeta reads on average. Study-level points and caveats: Compared with tumor, normal lung showed significantly lower TCR diversity.

This CDR3 has 12 amino acids. CDR1 is SGHAT, CDR2 FQNNGV, per germline. No cell sorting was done before RNA was extracted from the tissue. The normal lung tissue was taken more than 3 cm from the tumor edge. Newly diagnosed lung cancer patients had thoracic surgery in China, August–November 2014, without prior chemotherapy. This clonotype appeared once. Antigen unknown. One junction end does not reproduce the germline sequence, and a read error may be involved. Three rounds of nested PCR, following a modified ARM-PCR protocol, produced the TCRbeta library. TCRdb used MiXCR to reprocess the multiplex PCR reads, holding one entry per CDR3 protein. The sample has tens of thousands of distinct CDR3 sequences; more than 60% are singletons.

J is TRBJ2-7 and V is TRBV11-2, with a possible D match to TRBD1 (5 bases). The sequence was obtained from a woman aged 40 to 50 with non-small cell lung cancer. Source material: distant non-tumor lung tissue. This chain's CDR3 is CANSLTQGERYF. The CDR3 DNA reads TGTGCCAACAGCTTAACCCAGGGCGAGCGGTACTTC.